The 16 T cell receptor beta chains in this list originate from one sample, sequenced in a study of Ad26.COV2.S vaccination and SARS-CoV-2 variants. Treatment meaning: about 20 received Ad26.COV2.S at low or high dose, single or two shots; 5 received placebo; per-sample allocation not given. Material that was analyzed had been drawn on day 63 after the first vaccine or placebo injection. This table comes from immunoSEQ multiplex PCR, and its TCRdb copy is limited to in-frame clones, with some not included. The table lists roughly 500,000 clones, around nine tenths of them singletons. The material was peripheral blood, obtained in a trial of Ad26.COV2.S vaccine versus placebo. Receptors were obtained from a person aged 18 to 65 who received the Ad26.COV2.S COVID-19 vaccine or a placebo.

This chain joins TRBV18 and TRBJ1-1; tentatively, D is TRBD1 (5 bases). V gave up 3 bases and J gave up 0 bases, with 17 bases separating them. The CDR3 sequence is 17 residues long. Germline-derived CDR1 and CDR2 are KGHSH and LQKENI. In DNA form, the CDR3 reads TGTGCCAGCTCACCCGCAGGGTGGGGCGTTATGAACACTGAAGCTTTCTTT. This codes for CASSPAGWGVMNTEAFF.

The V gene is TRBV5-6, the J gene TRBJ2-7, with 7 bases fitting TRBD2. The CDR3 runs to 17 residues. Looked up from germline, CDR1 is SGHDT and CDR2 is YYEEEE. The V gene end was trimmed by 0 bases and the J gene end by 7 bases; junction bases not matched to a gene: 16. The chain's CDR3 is CASSLGASGTPRGEQYF. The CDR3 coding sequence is TGTGCCAGCAGCTTGGGGGCGAGCGGGACCCCTCGGGGAGAGCAGTACTTC.

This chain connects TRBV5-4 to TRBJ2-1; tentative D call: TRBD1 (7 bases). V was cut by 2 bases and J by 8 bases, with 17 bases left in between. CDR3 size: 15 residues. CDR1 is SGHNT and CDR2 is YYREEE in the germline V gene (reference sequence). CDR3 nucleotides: TGTGCCAGCAGCTTAGGGGGCCCGGGGGTATATGAGCAGTTCTTC. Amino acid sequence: CASSLGGPGVYEQFF.

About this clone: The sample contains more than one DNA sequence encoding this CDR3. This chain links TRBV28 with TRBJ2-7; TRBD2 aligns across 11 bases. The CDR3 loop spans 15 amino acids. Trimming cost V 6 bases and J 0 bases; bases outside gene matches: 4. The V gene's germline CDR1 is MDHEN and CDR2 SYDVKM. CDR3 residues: CASSKTSGSSYEQYF. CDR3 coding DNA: TGTGCCAGCAGCAAAACTAGCGGGAGCTCCTACGAGCAGTACTTC. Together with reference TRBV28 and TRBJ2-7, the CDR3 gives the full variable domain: DVKVTQSSRYLVKRTGEKVFLECVQDMDHENMFWYRQDPGLGLRLIYFSYDVKMKEKGDIPEGYSVSREKKERFSLILESASTNQTSMYLCASSKTSGSSYEQYFGPGTRLTVT.

The CDR3 here is CASSQPTRKETQYF. The CDR3 coding sequence is TGTGCCAGCAGCCAACCAACGAGGAAAGAGACCCAGTACTTC. The chain couples TRBV7-8 to TRBJ2-5; the D is unclear. CDR1 is SGHVS, CDR2 FQNEAQ, per germline. The ends were cut back, 5 bases at V and 3 bases at J, with 13 bases in the middle. The CDR3 has 14 amino acids.

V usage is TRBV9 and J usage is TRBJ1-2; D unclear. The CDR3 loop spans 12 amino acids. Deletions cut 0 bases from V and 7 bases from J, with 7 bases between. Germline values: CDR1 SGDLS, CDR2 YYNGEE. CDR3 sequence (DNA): TGTGCCAGCAGCGTAGAGGTGGGTGGCTACACCTTC. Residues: CASSVEVGGYTF. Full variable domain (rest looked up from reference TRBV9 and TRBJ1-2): DSGVTQTPKHLITATGQRVTLRCSPRSGDLSVYWYQQSLDQGLQFLIQYYNGEERAKGNILERFSAQQFPDLHSELNLSSLELGDSALYFCASSVEVGGYTFGSGTRLTVV.

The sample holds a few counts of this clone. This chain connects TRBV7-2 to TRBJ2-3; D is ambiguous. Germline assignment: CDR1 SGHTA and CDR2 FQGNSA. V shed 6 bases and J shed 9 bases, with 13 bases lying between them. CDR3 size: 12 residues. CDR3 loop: CASREAPPTQYF. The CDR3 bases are TGTGCCAGCAGAGAGGCTCCACCAACGCAGTATTTT.

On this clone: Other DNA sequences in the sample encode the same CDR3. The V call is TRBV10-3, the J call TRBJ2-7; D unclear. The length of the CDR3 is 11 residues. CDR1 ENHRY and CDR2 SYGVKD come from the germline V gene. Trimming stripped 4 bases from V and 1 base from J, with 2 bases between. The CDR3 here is CAISGSYEQYF. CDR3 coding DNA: TGTGCCATCAGTGGTTCCTACGAGCAGTACTTC.

The chain's CDR3 is CASSKNSLYNEQFF. The CDR3 DNA is TGTGCCAGCAGCAAGAACAGCCTCTACAATGAGCAGTTCTTC. The V call is TRBV11-3, the J call TRBJ2-1, with D unresolved. Trimming cost V 5 bases and J 3 bases, with 11 bases left between them. Germline-derived CDR1 and CDR2 are SGHNT and YENEEA. This CDR3 has 14 amino acids.

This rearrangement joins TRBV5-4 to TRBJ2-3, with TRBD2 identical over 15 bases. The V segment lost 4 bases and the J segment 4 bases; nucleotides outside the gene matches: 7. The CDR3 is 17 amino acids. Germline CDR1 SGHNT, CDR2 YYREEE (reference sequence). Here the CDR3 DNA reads TGTGCCAGCAGCAAAACGGGACTAGCGGGAGGAGCAGATACGCAGTATTTT. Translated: CASSKTGLAGGADTQYF.

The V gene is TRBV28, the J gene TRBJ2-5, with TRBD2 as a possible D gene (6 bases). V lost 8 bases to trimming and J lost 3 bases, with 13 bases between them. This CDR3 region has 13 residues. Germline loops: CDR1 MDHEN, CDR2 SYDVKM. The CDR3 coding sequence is TGTGCCAGCGGGGCGGGACGGGAAGAGACCCAGTACTTC. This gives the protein CASGAGREETQYF.

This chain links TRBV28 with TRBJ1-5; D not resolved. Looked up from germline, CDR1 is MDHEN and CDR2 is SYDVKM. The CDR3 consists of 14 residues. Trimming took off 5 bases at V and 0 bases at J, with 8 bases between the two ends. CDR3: CASSRINSNQPQHF. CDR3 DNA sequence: TGTGCCAGCAGTCGGATTAATAGCAATCAGCCCCAGCATTTT. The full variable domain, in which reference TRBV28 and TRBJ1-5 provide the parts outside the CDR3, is DVKVTQSSRYLVKRTGEKVFLECVQDMDHENMFWYRQDPGLGLRLIYFSYDVKMKEKGDIPEGYSVSREKKERFSLILESASTNQTSMYLCASSRINSNQPQHFGDGTRLSIL.

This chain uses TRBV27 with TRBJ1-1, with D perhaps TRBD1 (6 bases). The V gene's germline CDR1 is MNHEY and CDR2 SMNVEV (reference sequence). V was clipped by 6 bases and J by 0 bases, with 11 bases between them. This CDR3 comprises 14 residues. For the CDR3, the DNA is TGTGCCAGCAGGAGAGGACAGATGAACACTGAAGCTTTCTTT. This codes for CASRRGQMNTEAFF.

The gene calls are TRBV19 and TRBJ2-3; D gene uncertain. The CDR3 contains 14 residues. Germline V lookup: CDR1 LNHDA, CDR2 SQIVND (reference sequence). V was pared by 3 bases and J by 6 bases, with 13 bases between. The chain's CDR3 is CASSIMPGLDTQYF. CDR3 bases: TGTGCCAGTAGTATTATGCCCGGGTTGGATACGCAGTATTTT.

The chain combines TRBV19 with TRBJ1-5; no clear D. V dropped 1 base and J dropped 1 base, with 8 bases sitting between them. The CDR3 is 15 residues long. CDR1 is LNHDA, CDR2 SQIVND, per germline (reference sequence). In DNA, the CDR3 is TGTGCCAGTAGTATAGTTGCGGAAAGCAATCAGCCCCAGCATTTT. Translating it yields CASSIVAESNQPQHF.

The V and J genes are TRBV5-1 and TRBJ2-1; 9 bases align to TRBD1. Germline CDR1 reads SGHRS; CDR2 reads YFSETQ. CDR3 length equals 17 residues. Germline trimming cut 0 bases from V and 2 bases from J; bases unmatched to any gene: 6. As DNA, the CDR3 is TGCGCCAGCAGCTTGGATACGGGACAGGGTGCCTACAATGAGCAGTTCTTC. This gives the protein CASSLDTGQGAYNEQFF.